These 2 T cell receptor beta chains were sequenced from one sample in a study of T cell changes during pregnancy in multiple sclerosis. The data were produced by immunoSEQ multiplex PCR, yet TCRdb's version contains in-frame clones alone and is incomplete. The sample includes about 77,000 clones, about 88% of them seen just once. The specimen comprised peripheral blood, sampled before pregnancy. These receptors were taken from a female donor with multiple sclerosis, enrolled in a pregnancy study.

This chain uses TRBV6-5 with TRBJ2-2; the D is unclear. The V and J ends lost 4 bases and 2 bases respectively, with 14 bases between them. CDR3 length: 16 residues. The germline V gene encodes CDR1 MNHEY and CDR2 SVGAGI. The CDR3: CASSSSSGANTGELFF. The CDR3 DNA follows: TGTGCCAGCAGTTCCTCGTCAGGCGCTAACACCGGGGAGCTGTTTTTT.

The chain is built from TRBV19 and TRBJ2-3, with 9 bases matching TRBD1. The CDR3 has 15 amino acids. Germline V gives CDR1 LNHDA, CDR2 SQIVND (reference sequence). Trimming took 7 bases from V and 0 from J; bases not matched to a gene: 5. CDR3 nucleotide sequence: TGTGCCAGTACGGACAGGGGCCTTAGCACAGATACGCAGTATTTT. It yields the protein CASTDRGLSTDTQYF.